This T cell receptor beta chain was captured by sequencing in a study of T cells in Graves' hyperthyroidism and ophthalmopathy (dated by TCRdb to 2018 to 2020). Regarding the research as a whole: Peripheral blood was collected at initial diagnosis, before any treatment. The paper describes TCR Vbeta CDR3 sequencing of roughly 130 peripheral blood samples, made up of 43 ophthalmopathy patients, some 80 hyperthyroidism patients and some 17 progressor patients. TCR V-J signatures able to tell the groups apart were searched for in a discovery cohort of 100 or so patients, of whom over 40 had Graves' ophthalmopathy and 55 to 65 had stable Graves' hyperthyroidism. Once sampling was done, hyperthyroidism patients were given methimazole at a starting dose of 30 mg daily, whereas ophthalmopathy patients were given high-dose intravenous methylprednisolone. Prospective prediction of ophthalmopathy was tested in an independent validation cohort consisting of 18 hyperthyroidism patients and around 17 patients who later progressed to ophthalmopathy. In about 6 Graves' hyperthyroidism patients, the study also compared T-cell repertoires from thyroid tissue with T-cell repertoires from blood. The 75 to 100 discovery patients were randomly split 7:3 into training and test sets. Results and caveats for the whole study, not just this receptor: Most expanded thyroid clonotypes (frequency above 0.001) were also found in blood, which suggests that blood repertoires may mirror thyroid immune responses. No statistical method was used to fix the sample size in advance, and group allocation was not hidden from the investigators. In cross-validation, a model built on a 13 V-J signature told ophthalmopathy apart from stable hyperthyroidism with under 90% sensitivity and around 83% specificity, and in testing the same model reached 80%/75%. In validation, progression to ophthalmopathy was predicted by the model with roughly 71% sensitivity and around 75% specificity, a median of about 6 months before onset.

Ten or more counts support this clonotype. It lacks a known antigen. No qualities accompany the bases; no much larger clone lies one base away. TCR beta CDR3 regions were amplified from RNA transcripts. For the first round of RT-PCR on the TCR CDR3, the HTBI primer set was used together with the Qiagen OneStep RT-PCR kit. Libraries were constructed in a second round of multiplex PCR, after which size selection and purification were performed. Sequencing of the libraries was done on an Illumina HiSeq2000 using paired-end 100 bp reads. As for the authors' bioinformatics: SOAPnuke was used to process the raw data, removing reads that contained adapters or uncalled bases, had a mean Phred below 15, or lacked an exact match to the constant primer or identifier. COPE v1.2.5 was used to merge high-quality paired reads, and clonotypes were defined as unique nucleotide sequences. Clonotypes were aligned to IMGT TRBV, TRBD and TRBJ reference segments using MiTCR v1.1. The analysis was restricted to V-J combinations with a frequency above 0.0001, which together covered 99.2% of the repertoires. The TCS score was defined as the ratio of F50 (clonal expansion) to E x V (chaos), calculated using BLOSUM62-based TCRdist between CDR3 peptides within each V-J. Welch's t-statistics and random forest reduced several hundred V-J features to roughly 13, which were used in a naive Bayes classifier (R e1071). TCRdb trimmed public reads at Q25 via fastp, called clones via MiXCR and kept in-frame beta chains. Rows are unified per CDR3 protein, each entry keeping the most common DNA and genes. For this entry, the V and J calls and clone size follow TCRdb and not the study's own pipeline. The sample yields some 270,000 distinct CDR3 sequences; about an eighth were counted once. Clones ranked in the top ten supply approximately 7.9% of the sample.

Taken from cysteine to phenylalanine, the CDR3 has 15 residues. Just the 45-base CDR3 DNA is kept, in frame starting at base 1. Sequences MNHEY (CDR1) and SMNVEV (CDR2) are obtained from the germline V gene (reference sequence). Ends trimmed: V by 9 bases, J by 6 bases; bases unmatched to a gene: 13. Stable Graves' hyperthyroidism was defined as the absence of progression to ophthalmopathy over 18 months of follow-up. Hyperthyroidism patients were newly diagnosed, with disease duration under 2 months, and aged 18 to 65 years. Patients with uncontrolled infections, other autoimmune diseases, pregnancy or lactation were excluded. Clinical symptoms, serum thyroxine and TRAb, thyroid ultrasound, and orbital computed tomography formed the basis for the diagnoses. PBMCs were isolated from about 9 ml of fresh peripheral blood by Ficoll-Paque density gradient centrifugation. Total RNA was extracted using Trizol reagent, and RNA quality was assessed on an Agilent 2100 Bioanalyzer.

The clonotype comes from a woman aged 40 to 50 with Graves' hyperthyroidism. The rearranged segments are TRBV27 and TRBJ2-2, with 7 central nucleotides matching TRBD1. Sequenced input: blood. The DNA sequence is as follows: TGTGCCAGTAGAGCCTGGACAGGCGGAGCCGGGGAGCTGTTTTTT. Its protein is CASRAWTGGAGELFF.